This TCR beta chain was sequenced during a study of identical twins. Trimming took off 4 bases at V and 5 bases at J, with 16 bases between the two ends. Germline-derived CDR1 and CDR2 are SGHDT and YYEEEE. This CDR3 contains 15 residues. Via MiXCR, TCRdb re-called the 5' RACE reads, giving one row per CDR3 protein. The top ten clones hold about 0.99% of a sample with roughly 540,000 distinct CDR3 sequences, around 20% of them seen once. This clonotype was picked up one time. The data also belong to a second study, concerning T cells expressing NK-cell markers.

The TCR comes from a woman between 18 and 30 years old in good health. J is TRBJ2-1 and V is TRBV5-6; D gene ambiguous. The sample consisted of CD4+ T cells sorted from blood. The CDR3, as DNA: TGTGCCAGCAGCCGTACTTCTATGGCTAACAATGAGCAGTTCTTC. Its translation: CASSRTSMANNEQFF.